This entry features one T cell receptor beta chain sequence. Time point here: newly diagnosed, previously untreated cHL patient sample. Thawed PBMCs were the source of CD4+ T cells, purified by magnetic negative selection. The comparison group had newly diagnosed, previously untreated classical Hodgkin lymphoma. The data stem from a study of PD-1 blockade in classical Hodgkin lymphoma. Some clones are missing from TCRdb's copy, which holds only in-frame ones; the method was immunoSEQ multiplex PCR. The data show about 32,000 clones, with around 89% seen just once and about 1.2% held by the top ten. This CDR3 region has 11 residues. Looked up from germline, CDR1 is DFQATT and CDR2 is SNEGSKA (reference sequence). V was clipped by 6 bases and J by 2 bases, with 7 bases between them.

The sample taken for sequencing was CD4+ T cells from blood. This clonotype originated in a human donor with classical Hodgkin lymphoma. The chain uses TRBV20-1 and TRBJ1-2; D remains unclear. For the CDR3, the DNA is TGCAGTGCGTCGGAGAACTATGGCTACACCTTC. Its protein is CSASENYGYTF.